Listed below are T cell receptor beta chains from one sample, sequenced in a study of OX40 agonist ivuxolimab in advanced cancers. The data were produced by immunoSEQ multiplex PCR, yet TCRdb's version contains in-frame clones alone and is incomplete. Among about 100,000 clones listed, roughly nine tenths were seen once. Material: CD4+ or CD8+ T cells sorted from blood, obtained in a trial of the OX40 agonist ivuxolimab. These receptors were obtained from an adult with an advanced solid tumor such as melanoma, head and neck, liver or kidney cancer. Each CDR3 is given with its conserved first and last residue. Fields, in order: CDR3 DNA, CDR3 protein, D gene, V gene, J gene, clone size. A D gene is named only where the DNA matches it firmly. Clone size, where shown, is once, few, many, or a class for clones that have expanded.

CDR3nt: TGTGCCTGGAGTGTCACAGGTAATCAGCCCCAGCATTTT
CDR3aa: CAWSVTGNQPQHF
d_gene: -
v_gene: TRBV30
j_gene: TRBJ1-5
abundance: -

CDR3nt: TGTGCCAGCAGTTTGACATCCGTAGCCAAAAACATTCAGTACTTC
CDR3aa: CASSLTSVAKNIQYF
d_gene: -
v_gene: TRBV28
j_gene: TRBJ2-4
abundance: -

CDR3nt: TGCGCCAGCAGCCAAGATACCCTCGTCAGGGTCTATGGCTACACCTTC
CDR3aa: CASSQDTLVRVYGYTF
d_gene: -
v_gene: TRBV4-1
j_gene: TRBJ1-2
abundance: -

CDR3nt: TGTGCCAGCAGCTTGAGGGGAGGCTACACCTTC
CDR3aa: CASSLRGGYTF
d_gene: -
v_gene: TRBV7-2
j_gene: TRBJ1-2
abundance: -

CDR3nt: TGTGCCAGCAGCTGGACACCTAGCTCCTACGAGCAGTACTTC
CDR3aa: CASSWTPSSYEQYF
d_gene: -
v_gene: TRBV11-2
j_gene: TRBJ2-7
abundance: -

CDR3nt: TGCAGCGTTAGGTGGAATAGCAATCAGCCCCAGCATTTT
CDR3aa: CSVRWNSNQPQHF
d_gene: -
v_gene: TRBV29-1
j_gene: TRBJ1-5
abundance: -

CDR3nt: TGTGCCAGCTCACCACCGGGCAGGCCCGGAGAGACCCAGTACTTC
CDR3aa: CASSPPGRPGETQYF
d_gene: -
v_gene: TRBV18
j_gene: TRBJ2-5
abundance: -

CDR3nt: TGTGCCAGTAGTAGAAGGGTCCAGCGGGGTTCATCCTACGAGCAGTACTTC
CDR3aa: CASSRRVQRGSSYEQYF
d_gene: TRBD2
v_gene: TRBV19
j_gene: TRBJ2-7
abundance: -

CDR3nt: TGTGCCAGCAGCTTGGGTCGGGGGTCCGTCGACGAGCAGTACTTC
CDR3aa: CASSLGRGSVDEQYF
d_gene: -
v_gene: TRBV5-5
j_gene: TRBJ2-7
abundance: once

CDR3nt: TGCGCCAGCAGCTTGGCAGATACGCAGTATTTT
CDR3aa: CASSLADTQYF
d_gene: -
v_gene: TRBV5-1
j_gene: TRBJ2-3
abundance: -

CDR3nt: TGTGCCAGCACCACTGTGGGGGCAGGGGAGAATCAGCCCCAGCATTTT
CDR3aa: CASTTVGAGENQPQHF
d_gene: -
v_gene: TRBV6-6
j_gene: TRBJ1-5
abundance: -

CDR3nt: TGTGCCAGCAGCTTGGGGTGGCTTGACAATGAGCAGTTCTTC
CDR3aa: CASSLGWLDNEQFF
d_gene: -
v_gene: TRBV7-9
j_gene: TRBJ2-1
abundance: -

CDR3nt: TGTGCCTGGACTTGGGCGTCTGGAAACACCATATATTTT
CDR3aa: CAWTWASGNTIYF
d_gene: -
v_gene: TRBV30
j_gene: TRBJ1-3
abundance: -

CDR3nt: TGTGCCATCTCTAAAACAGGGAACACTGAAGCTTTCTTT
CDR3aa: CAISKTGNTEAFF
d_gene: -
v_gene: TRBV10-3
j_gene: TRBJ1-1
abundance: -

CDR3nt: TGTGCCAGCAGCTCAATGGGACAGGGCGTAGAGACCCAGTACTTC
CDR3aa: CASSSMGQGVETQYF
d_gene: TRBD1
v_gene: TRBV7-2
j_gene: TRBJ2-5
abundance: -

CDR3nt: TGTGCCAGCAGTGACTCCGGGCTTGGCTATGGCTACACCTTC
CDR3aa: CASSDSGLGYGYTF
d_gene: -
v_gene: TRBV6-1
j_gene: TRBJ1-2
abundance: -

CDR3nt: TGTGCCAGCAGCTTAGTACTCACCGGTAATGAAAAACTGTTTTTT
CDR3aa: CASSLVLTGNEKLFF
d_gene: -
v_gene: TRBV11-3
j_gene: TRBJ1-4
abundance: -

CDR3nt: TGTGCCAGTAGGAGCTCGGACACCCTATCCCACGAGCAGTACTTC
CDR3aa: CASRSSDTLSHEQYF
d_gene: -
v_gene: TRBV19
j_gene: TRBJ2-7
abundance: once

CDR3nt: TGTGCCTGGAGCCCCAGCCAAGAGACCCAGTACTTC
CDR3aa: CAWSPSQETQYF
d_gene: -
v_gene: TRBV30
j_gene: TRBJ2-5
abundance: -

CDR3nt: TGTGCCAGCAGTTCCTTAGAAGGGGGCGGCGTTGTCTATGGCTACACCTTC
CDR3aa: CASSSLEGGGVVYGYTF
d_gene: TRBD1
v_gene: TRBV28
j_gene: TRBJ1-2
abundance: -

CDR3nt: TGTGCCAGCAGCAACCAACAGGGCCGACATAATTCACCCCTCCACTTT
CDR3aa: CASSNQQGRHNSPLHF
d_gene: -
v_gene: TRBV9
j_gene: TRBJ1-6
abundance: -

CDR3nt: TGTGCCAGCGATCTTCAGATCCAAGAGACCCAGTACTTC
CDR3aa: CASDLQIQETQYF
d_gene: -
v_gene: TRBV6-1
j_gene: TRBJ2-5
abundance: -

CDR3nt: TGTGCAAGTCGCTTATCGTCTCGGGAACCCCTCGCGGAGACCCAGTACTTC
CDR3aa: CASRLSSREPLAETQYF
d_gene: -
v_gene: TRBV12-2
j_gene: TRBJ2-5
abundance: -

CDR3nt: TGTGCCAGCAGCTTAGGGGCTGGGAGTGAGGGCTACACCTTC
CDR3aa: CASSLGAGSEGYTF
d_gene: -
v_gene: TRBV7-8
j_gene: TRBJ1-2
abundance: once

CDR3nt: TGTGCCAGCAGTTACCGGGCGGGTGAGCAGTTCTTC
CDR3aa: CASSYRAGEQFF
d_gene: -
v_gene: TRBV6-5
j_gene: TRBJ2-1
abundance: -

CDR3nt: TGTGCCATCAGTGAGTCGGGGGGCAGTCAGCTCACCCGGGCTTTCTTT
CDR3aa: CAISESGGSQLTRAFF
d_gene: -
v_gene: TRBV10-3
j_gene: TRBJ1-1
abundance: -

CDR3nt: TGTGCCTGGAGGCTCACCGGGGAGCTGTTTTTT
CDR3aa: CAWRLTGELFF
d_gene: -
v_gene: TRBV30
j_gene: TRBJ2-2
abundance: -

CDR3nt: TGTGCCAGCAGCCCCGGGTGGAATGAGCAGTTCTTC
CDR3aa: CASSPGWNEQFF
d_gene: -
v_gene: TRBV11-2
j_gene: TRBJ2-1
abundance: -

CDR3nt: TGTGCCAGCAGCCCAAAAAACATTCAGTACTTC
CDR3aa: CASSPKNIQYF
d_gene: -
v_gene: TRBV2
j_gene: TRBJ2-4
abundance: -

CDR3nt: TGTGCCAGCTGTCGGCTGAACTCCTACGAGCAGTACTTC
CDR3aa: CASCRLNSYEQYF
d_gene: -
v_gene: TRBV6-5
j_gene: TRBJ2-7
abundance: few